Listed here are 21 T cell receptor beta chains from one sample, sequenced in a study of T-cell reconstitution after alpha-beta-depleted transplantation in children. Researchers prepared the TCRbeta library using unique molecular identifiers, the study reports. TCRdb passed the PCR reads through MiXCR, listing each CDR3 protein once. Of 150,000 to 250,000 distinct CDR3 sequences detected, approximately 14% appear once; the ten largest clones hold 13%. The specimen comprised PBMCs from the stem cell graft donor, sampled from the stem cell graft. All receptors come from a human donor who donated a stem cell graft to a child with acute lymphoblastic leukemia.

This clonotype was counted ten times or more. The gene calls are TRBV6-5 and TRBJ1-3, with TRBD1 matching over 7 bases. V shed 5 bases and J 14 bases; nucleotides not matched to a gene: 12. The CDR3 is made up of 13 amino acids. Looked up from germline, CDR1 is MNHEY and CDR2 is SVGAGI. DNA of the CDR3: TGTGCCAGCAGTAATCTAAACCGGGACAGTCTATATTTT. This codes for CASSNLNRDSLYF.

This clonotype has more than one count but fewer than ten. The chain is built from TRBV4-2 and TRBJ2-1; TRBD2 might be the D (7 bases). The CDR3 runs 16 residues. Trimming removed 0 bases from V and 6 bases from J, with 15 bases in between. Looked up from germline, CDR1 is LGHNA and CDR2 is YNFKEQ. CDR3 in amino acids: CASSQDWEGGFNEQFF. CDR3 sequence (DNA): TGTGCCAGCAGCCAAGATTGGGAGGGGGGATTCAATGAGCAGTTCTTC.

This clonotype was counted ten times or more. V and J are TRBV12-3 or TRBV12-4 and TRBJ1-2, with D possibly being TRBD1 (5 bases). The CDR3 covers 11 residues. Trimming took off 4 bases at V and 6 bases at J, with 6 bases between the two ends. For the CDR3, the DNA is TGTGCCAGCAGTTGGGGGGATGGCTACACCTTC. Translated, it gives CASSWGDGYTF.

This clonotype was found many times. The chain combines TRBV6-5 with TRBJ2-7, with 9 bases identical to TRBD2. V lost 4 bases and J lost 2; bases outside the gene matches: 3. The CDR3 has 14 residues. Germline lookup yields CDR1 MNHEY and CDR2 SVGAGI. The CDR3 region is CASSLAGDPYEQYF. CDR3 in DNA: TGTGCCAGCAGTTTAGCGGGAGACCCCTACGAGCAGTACTTC.

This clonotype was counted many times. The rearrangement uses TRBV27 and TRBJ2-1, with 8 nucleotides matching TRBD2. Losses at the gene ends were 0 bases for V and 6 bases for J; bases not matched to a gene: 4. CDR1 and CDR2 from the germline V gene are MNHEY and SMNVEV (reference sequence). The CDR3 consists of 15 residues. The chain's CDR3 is CASSLSRLAGNEQFF. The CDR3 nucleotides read TGTGCCAGCAGTTTATCGCGGCTAGCGGGCAATGAGCAGTTCTTC.

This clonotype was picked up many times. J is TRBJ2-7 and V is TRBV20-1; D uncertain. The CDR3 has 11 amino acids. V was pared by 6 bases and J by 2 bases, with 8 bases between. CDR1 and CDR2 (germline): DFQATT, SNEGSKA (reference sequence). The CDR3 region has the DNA TGCAGTGCAACCGACACCTACGAGCAGTACTTC. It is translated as CSATDTYEQYF.

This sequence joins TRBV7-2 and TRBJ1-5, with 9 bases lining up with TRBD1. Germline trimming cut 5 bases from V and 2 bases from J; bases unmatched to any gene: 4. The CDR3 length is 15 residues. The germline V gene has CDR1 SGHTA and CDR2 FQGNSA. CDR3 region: CASSRDRAGNQPQHF. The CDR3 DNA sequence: TGTGCCAGCAGCCGGGACAGGGCCGGCAATCAGCCCCAGCATTTT. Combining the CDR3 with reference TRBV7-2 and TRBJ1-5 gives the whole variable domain GAGVSQSPSNKVTEKGKDVELRCDPISGHTALYWYRQSLGQGLEFLIYFQGNSAPDKSGLPSDRFSAERTGGSVSTLTIQRTQQEDSAVYLCASSRDRAGNQPQHFGDGTRLSIL.

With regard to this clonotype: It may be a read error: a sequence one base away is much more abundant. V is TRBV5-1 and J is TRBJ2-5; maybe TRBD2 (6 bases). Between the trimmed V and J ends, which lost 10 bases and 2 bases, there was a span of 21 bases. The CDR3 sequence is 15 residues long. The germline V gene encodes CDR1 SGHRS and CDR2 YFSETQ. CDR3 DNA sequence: TGCGCCGGCACCACGCGGGGCGGATTTCAAGAGACCCAGTACTTC. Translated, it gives CAGTTRGGFQETQYF.

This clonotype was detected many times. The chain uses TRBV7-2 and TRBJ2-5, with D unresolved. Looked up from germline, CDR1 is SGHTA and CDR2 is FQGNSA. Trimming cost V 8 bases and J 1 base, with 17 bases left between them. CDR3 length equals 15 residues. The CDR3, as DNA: TGTGCCAGCCAAAGGGCCCTCCAGATCCAAGAGACCCAGTACTTC. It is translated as CASQRALQIQETQYF.

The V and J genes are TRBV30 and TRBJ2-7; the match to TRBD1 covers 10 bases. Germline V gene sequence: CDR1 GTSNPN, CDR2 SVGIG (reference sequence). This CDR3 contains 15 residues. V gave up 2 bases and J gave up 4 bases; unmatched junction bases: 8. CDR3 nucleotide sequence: TGTGCCTGGAGTCTCCTGGGACAGGGGCGGTACGAGCAGTACTTC. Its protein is CAWSLLGQGRYEQYF.

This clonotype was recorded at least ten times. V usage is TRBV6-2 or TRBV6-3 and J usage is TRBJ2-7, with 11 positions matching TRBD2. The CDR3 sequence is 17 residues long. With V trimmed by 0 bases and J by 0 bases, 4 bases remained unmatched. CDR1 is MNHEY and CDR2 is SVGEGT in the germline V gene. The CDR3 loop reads CASSYSLAGGSSYEQYF. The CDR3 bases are TGTGCCAGCAGTTACTCTTTAGCGGGAGGGAGCTCCTACGAGCAGTACTTC.

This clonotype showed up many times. Written as DNA, the CDR3 is TGCAGTGCTAGGACGGCTTGGGGAGCGGGAGACGGGAATGAGCAGTTCTTC. This codes for CSARTAWGAGDGNEQFF. This rearrangement joins TRBV20-1 to TRBJ2-1; TRBD2 matches at 8 bases. Per the germline V gene, CDR1 is DFQATT and CDR2 is SNEGSKA (reference sequence). The V gene end was trimmed by 3 bases and the J gene end by 7 bases; junction bases not matched to a gene: 17. The CDR3 spans 17 residues.

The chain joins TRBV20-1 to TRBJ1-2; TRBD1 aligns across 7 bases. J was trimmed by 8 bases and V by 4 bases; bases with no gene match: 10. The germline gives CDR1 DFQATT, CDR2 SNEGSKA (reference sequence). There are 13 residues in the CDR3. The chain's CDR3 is CSAMNSGGKGYTF. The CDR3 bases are TGCAGTGCTATGAATTCAGGGGGGAAGGGCTACACCTTC.

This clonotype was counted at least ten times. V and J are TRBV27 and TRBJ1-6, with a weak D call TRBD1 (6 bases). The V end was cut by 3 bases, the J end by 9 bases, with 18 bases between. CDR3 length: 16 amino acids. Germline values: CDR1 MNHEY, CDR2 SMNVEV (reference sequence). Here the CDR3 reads CASSFRGWGLSSPLHF. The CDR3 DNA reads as TGTGCCAGCAGTTTCAGGGGTTGGGGGCTGAGTTCACCCCTCCACTTT.

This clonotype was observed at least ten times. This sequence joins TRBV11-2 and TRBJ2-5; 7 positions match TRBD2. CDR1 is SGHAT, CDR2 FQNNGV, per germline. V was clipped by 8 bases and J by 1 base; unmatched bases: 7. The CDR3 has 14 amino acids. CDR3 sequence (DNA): TGTGCCAGCGGGAGGGGCGTATTCCAAGAGACCCAGTACTTC. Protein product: CASGRGVFQETQYF.

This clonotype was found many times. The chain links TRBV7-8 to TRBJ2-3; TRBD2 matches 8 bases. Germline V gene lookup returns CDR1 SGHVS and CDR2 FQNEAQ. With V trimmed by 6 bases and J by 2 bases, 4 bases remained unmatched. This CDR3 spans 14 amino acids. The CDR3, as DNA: TGTGCCAGCAGTCTAGCGGGTAACACAGATACGCAGTATTTT. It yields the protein CASSLAGNTDTQYF.

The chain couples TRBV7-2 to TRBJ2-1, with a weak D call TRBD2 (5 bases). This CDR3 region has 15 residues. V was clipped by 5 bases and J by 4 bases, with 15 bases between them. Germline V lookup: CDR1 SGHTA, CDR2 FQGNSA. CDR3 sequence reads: CASSKGGLRYNEQFF. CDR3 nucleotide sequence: TGTGCCAGCAGCAAAGGAGGACTGCGGTACAATGAGCAGTTCTTC.

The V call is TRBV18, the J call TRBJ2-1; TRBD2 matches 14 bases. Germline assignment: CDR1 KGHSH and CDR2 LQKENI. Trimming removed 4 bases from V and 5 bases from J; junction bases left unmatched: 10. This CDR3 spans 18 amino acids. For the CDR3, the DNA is TGTGCCAGCTCACGAAACGGACCGGGACTAGCGGGGGACAATGAGCAGTTCTTC. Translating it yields CASSRNGPGLAGDNEQFF.

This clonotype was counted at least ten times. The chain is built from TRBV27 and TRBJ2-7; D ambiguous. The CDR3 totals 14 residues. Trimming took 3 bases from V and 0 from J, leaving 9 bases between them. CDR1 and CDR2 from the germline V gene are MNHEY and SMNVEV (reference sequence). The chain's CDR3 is CASSFRRSSYEQYF. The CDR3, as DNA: TGTGCCAGCAGTTTCCGGCGGAGCTCCTACGAGCAGTACTTC.

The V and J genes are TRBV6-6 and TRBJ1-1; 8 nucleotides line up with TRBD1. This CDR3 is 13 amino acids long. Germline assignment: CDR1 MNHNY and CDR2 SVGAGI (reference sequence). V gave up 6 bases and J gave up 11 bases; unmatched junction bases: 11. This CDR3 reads CASRMGRGHTAFF. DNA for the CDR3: TGTGCCAGCAGAATGGGCAGGGGGCACACGGCTTTCTTT.

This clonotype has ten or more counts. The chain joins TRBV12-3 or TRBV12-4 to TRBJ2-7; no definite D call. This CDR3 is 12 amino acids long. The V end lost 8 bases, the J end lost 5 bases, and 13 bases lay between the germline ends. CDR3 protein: CASGFPHHEQYF. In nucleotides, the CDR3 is TGTGCCAGCGGGTTTCCCCACCACGAGCAGTACTTC.